This TCR beta chain was profiled in a study of shared clonotypes between healthy human individuals. At the level of the study: Each donor's CD8 memory used one plate, CD8 naive two, each CD4 subset three.

In regard to this clone: Its antigen remains unknown.

Every subset had its genomic DNA shared out evenly among several immunoSEQ plates. Libraries were prepared by immunoSEQ multiplex PCR; TCRdb keeps only in-frame clonotypes and omits some of them. The sample shows approximately 940,000 clones, approximately 76% of them seen only once. General study findings and limits: Sample collection involved blood only; tissue repertoires are likely different.

Sample: memory CD4+ T cells sorted from blood. Subset denoted: CD45RA-negative fraction. The clonotype originates from a man between 18 and 35 years old in good health.

CDR3 in DNA: TGTGCCAGCAGCGCACCCCCCGGCAGGGCTGGAAACACCATATATTTT. This encodes CASSAPPGRAGNTIYF. V usage is TRBV9 and J usage is TRBJ1-3, with a tentative D call TRBD1 (5 bases). Deletions cut 3 bases from V and 2 bases from J, with 15 bases between. The CDR3 contains 16 residues. The V gene's germline CDR1 is SGDLS and CDR2 YYNGEE. Variable domain in full (rest from reference TRBV9 and TRBJ1-3): DSGVTQTPKHLITATGQRVTLRCSPRSGDLSVYWYQQSLDQGLQFLIQYYNGEERAKGNILERFSAQQFPDLHSELNLSSLELGDSALYFCASSAPPGRAGNTIYFGEGSWLTVV.